The T cell receptor (beta chain) described here comes from a study of T-cell memory formation after mild COVID-19 (dated by TCRdb to the early 2020s). Some background on the complete study: TCR sequence clusters from the two donors were largely donor specific. Two young, previously healthy adult volunteers made up the cohort, one male and one female. T-cell clones expanding and contracting after mild COVID-19 in a couple of donors were tracked by longitudinal TCRalpha and TCRbeta repertoire sequencing.

These reads were obtained on an Illumina NovaSeq 6000. Using 5'RACE with constant-segment primers, TCRalpha and TCRbeta cDNA libraries were constructed, with sample barcodes and unique molecular identifiers added in the process. RNA was extracted from every sample with Trizol reagent. The libraries were amplified in two PCR steps, and the second step added a second sample barcode and Illumina TruSeq adapters. Sequencing of the libraries was done on an Illumina NovaSeq, producing 2 x 150 bp paired-end reads. In the authors' own workflow: Demultiplexing of reads and collapsing into UMI-guided consensus sequences were performed with migec v1.2.7. Using mixcr v2.1.11, UMI consensuses were aligned to TRA and TRB V and J templates and then assembled into clonotypes. Clonotypes were classified as expanded or contracted when called significant by both edgeR and NoisET, with noise models trained on biological replicates. For edgeR calls, a false discovery rate-adjusted p below 0.01 and a log2 fold-change threshold of 1 were applied. As an exploratory analysis of dynamics, PCA with hierarchical clustering was applied to max-normalized trajectories of the 1000 most abundant clonotypes. The CD4 or CD8 phenotype of responding clones was assigned using the separately sequenced CD4+ and CD8+ repertoires. Through fastp at Q25 and MiXCR, TCRdb rebuilt clones from the public reads, retaining in-frame beta chains. Merged by CDR3 protein, the rows form single entries marked with the most common genes and DNA. These V and J calls derive from TCRdb rather than the authors' analysis. The sample table contains 400,000 to 450,000 distinct CDR3 sequences; only one count was recorded for under 20% of them. About 22% of the sample is held by the ten biggest clonotypes.

What the research found in general, with its limitations: The study covered only two mild cases, and larger cohorts including severe cases with pre-infection samples were considered necessary. SARS-CoV-2 specificity of the second-wave clones peaking on day 37 was not confirmed. Some responding clones were detected in pre-infection memory, suggesting pre-existing cross-reactive memory T cells joined the SARS-CoV-2 response. Clones that contracted from day 15 to 85 showed balanced CD4/CD8 phenotypes, whereas a second wave of clones that expanded from day 15 to 37 leaned towards CD4+. Contracting CD4+ clones appeared mostly in the CM and EM memory subsets, whereas CD8+ clones were enriched in EMRA.

This clonotype was seen only a few times. Its antigen is unknown. There are no base qualities to consult, and no much larger clone falls within one base. Ficoll-Paque density gradient centrifugation was used to isolate PBMCs. The germline V end is reduced by 8 bases and the J end by 2 bases; junction bases left unmatched: 5. The germline V gene encodes CDR1 LGHDT and CDR2 YNNKEL (reference sequence). The CDR3 starts with the cysteine, ends with the phenylalanine, and has 15 residues. Only the CDR3 portion is preserved as DNA: 45 bases, with reading frame beginning at the first base. The sequence derives from a man between 18 and 29 years old who had mild COVID-19 (a few samples of this study predate the infection). The sample titles of this study are shuffled in the database, so cell type and time point are left out; the donor was told from shared clones. This chain joins TRBV3-1 to TRBJ2-2; the junction holds 10 bases that match TRBD2. Sequenced material: PBMCs or a T cell subset sorted from them (not recorded which). CDR3 sequence: CASGRLAGNTGELFF. At the DNA level, the sequence is TGTGCCAGCGGGCGACTAGCGGGTAACACCGGGGAGCTGTTTTTT. Reference TRBV3-1 and TRBJ2-2 genes cover what lies past the CDR3, so the full variable domain is DTAVSQTPKYLVTQMGNDKSIKCEQNLGHDTMYWYKQDSKKFLKIMFSYNNKELIINETVPNRFSPKSPDKAHLNLHINSLELGDSAVYFCASGRLAGNTGELFFGEGSRLTVL.